The rows below give T cell receptor beta chains drawn from one sample of a study of monozygotic twins with inflammatory bowel disease. TCRdb re-called the 5' RACE reads and shows each CDR3 protein once, DNA omitted. The sample holds fewer than 150,000 distinct CDR3 sequences. The sample taken for sequencing was blood. Every receptor here comes from a human donor with ulcerative colitis or Crohn's disease, or a healthy co-twin of an affected twin (not recorded which). CDR3s include the opening cysteine and the closing phenylalanine or tryptophan.

j_call v_call cdr3_aa
TRBJ2-2 TRBV5-1 CASSRGQGRELFF
TRBJ2-7 TRBV4-3 CASSQEHIYEQYF
TRBJ1-1 TRBV18 CASSLDRERATEAFF
TRBJ2-2 TRBV29-1 CSVDQAGANTGELFF
TRBJ1-1 TRBV5-1 CASSLQPKAGAESLNTEAFF
TRBJ2-2 TRBV19 CASSTGPRAGSGELFF
TRBJ2-6 TRBV5-1 CASSSPDRANVLTF
TRBJ1-1 TRBV7-2 CASSLVMGGTEAFF
TRBJ2-5 TRBV25-1 CASSRGERETQYF
TRBJ1-1 TRBV18 CASSPLGRPNTEAFF
TRBJ2-2 TRBV6-2/TRBV6-3 CAGGPGEYTGELFF
TRBJ1-1 TRBV7-2 CASSLRQPQVNTEAFF
TRBJ2-5 TRBV7-2 CASSPYRTSGGAETQYF
TRBJ2-5 TRBV7-8 CASSLFSEIQETQYF
TRBJ2-4 TRBV7-2 CASSLVRGELAKNIQYF
TRBJ2-7 TRBV20-1 CSAREGLAGIYEQYF
TRBJ2-3 TRBV5-1 CASVVDTPSTDTQYF
TRBJ2-3 TRBV4-3 CASSQRDRYTDTQYF
TRBJ1-6 TRBV12-3/TRBV12-4 CASSLTLSYNSPLHF
TRBJ2-2 TRBV4-3 CASSLQVGLLGGLFF
TRBJ1-2 TRBV5-5 CASSLTTAGYTF
TRBJ1-1 TRBV7-2 CASSLTGGQGNTEAFF
TRBJ2-5 TRBV20-1 CSATGSETQYF
TRBJ2-1 TRBV9 CASSGLAANYNEQFF
TRBJ2-2 TRBV12-5 CASAAGTYNTGELFF
TRBJ2-5 TRBV28 CASNRQGVETQYF
TRBJ2-3 TRBV5-1 CASSPDREEGDTQYF
TRBJ2-7 TRBV5-1 CASSPRTRDRARYEQYF
TRBJ2-2 TRBV19 CASRSLGTSGTGELFF
TRBJ1-2 TRBV5-5 CASIEDRFYGYTF
TRBJ2-6 TRBV20-1 CSASSGSSGANVLTF
TRBJ1-5 TRBV15 CATSRDASPRNQPQHF
TRBJ2-7 TRBV13 CASSLGSGGTYEQYF
TRBJ2-5 TRBV6-5 CASSYSIMGGETQYF
TRBJ2-3 TRBV4-3 CASSQDILDGGTQYF
TRBJ1-1 TRBV7-3 CASSSTGVGNTEAFF
TRBJ2-3 TRBV7-2 CASSLAGATDTQYF
TRBJ2-7 TRBV29-1 CSAETPGDEQYF
TRBJ2-2 TRBV6-1 CASSRTGGNTGELFF
TRBJ2-5 TRBV20-1 CSAPGQGEIQETQYF
TRBJ2-2 TRBV12-3/TRBV12-4 CASTQKGGGLGELFF
TRBJ1-3 TRBV6-5 CASSYSLQGKGNTIYF